These 26 T cell receptor beta chains were all obtained from the same sample, sequenced in a study of CD8+ T cells in alopecia areata. Treatment noted: oral pan-JAK inhibitor, 5-10 mg twice daily. As the sequencing template, cDNA was produced by extracting RNA and reverse transcribing it. Libraries were prepared by immunoSEQ multiplex PCR; TCRdb keeps only in-frame clonotypes and omits some of them. The repertoire holds 210,000 or so clones, roughly three fifths seen once, with roughly 1.2% in the top ten. The sample consisted of CD4+ T cells sorted from blood, taken at roughly week 45, from a patient treated with tofacitinib. These receptors were collected from a human donor with alopecia areata.

The chain recombines TRBV30 with TRBJ2-5; D perhaps matches TRBD1 (6 bases). Deletions cut 5 bases from V and 6 bases from J, with 13 bases between. Germline loops: CDR1 GTSNPN, CDR2 SVGIG (reference sequence). The CDR3 totals 12 residues. In nucleotides, the CDR3 is TGTGCCTGGCAACAGGGTGAAAAGACCCAGTACTTC. Its protein product is CAWQQGEKTQYF.

J is TRBJ1-1 and V is TRBV7-2; D call uncertain. The CDR3 loop spans 14 amino acids. Germline values: CDR1 SGHTA, CDR2 FQGNSA. V was pared by 5 bases and J by 4 bases, with 14 bases between. The CDR3 loop is CASSPRDRFTEAFF. CDR3 coding DNA: TGTGCCAGCAGCCCGAGGGATAGGTTCACTGAAGCTTTCTTT.

The V call is TRBV5-1, the J call TRBJ2-3; maybe TRBD1 (6 bases). V was shortened by 0 bases and J by 3 bases, with 11 bases between the two germline ends. Germline CDR1 SGHRS, CDR2 YFSETQ. This CDR3 is 15 amino acids long. DNA for the CDR3: TGCGCCAGCAGCTTGGCAGGGGCCCGGACAGATACGCAGTATTTT. Encoded protein: CASSLAGARTDTQYF.

This chain connects TRBV19 to TRBJ2-3; TRBD2 matches at 10 bases. With 6 bases clipped from V and 9 bases from J, the junction kept 15 bases outside the gene matches. This CDR3 is built from 16 residues. CDR1 and CDR2 (germline): LNHDA, SQIVND (reference sequence). Here the CDR3 DNA reads TGTGCCAGTAGCTCCCCTAGCGGGGGCCGTCCACTGACGCAGTATTTT. It specifies CASSSPSGGRPLTQYF.

The V call is TRBV6-1, the J call TRBJ2-7; 10 bases are a match to TRBD1. Germline assignment: CDR1 MNHNS and CDR2 SASEGT. Germline trimming cut 9 bases from V and 3 bases from J; bases unmatched to any gene: 8. The CDR3 has 14 amino acids. In DNA form, the CDR3 reads TGTGCCAGTACTCTGGACAGGGGGATCTACGAGCAGTACTTC. This encodes CASTLDRGIYEQYF.

The V call is TRBV29-1, the J call TRBJ1-2; no definite D call. There are 12 residues in the CDR3. Deletions cut 3 bases from V and 5 bases from J, with 10 bases between. Germline V gives CDR1 SQVTM, CDR2 ANQGSEA. The CDR3 sequence: CSVDENSYGYTF. For the CDR3, the DNA is TGCAGCGTTGACGAGAACTCTTATGGCTACACCTTC.

V usage is TRBV27 and J usage is TRBJ1-2; D gene unclear. The CDR3 covers 13 residues. Trimming left V 9 bases short and J 1 base short, with 12 bases between. Germline CDR1 reads MNHEY; CDR2 reads SMNVEV (reference sequence). CDR3 in DNA: TGTGCCAGTCGTTTGGCCATTAACTATGGCTACACCTTC. This translates into CASRLAINYGYTF.

The chain has TRBV19 and TRBJ1-1; D is perhaps TRBD1 (6 bases). The CDR3 extends over 14 amino acids. Germline values: CDR1 LNHDA, CDR2 SQIVND (reference sequence). With 3 bases removed from V and 1 base from J, the gap between germline ends came to 9 bases. CDR3 protein: CASSIRGQNTEAFF. In DNA, the CDR3 is TGTGCCAGTAGTATCCGGGGACAGAACACTGAAGCTTTCTTT.

The CDR3 DNA reads TGTGCCAGTAGTCGGGACAGGGGTGTTAGCAATCAGCCCCAGCATTTT. This codes for CASSRDRGVSNQPQHF. The chain has TRBV2 and TRBJ1-5; TRBD1 aligns across 10 bases. Per germline, CDR1 SNHLY and CDR2 FYNNEI. This CDR3 is built from 16 residues. The V and J ends lost 9 bases and 0 bases, in that order; junction bases with no gene match: 8.

V and J are TRBV11-2 and TRBJ2-5; the D gene is possibly TRBD2 (5 bases). V was shortened by 4 bases and J by 0 bases, with 6 bases between the two germline ends. The germline V gene encodes CDR1 SGHAT and CDR2 FQNNGV. The CDR3 totals 13 residues. CDR3 sequence: CASSSGNQETQYF. CDR3 in DNA: TGTGCCAGCAGCTCCGGGAACCAAGAGACCCAGTACTTC.

The chain employs TRBV7-2 and TRBJ2-3, with TRBD2 matching over 7 bases. CDR1 and CDR2 from the germline V gene are SGHTA and FQGNSA. V was pared by 4 bases and J by 1 base, with 11 bases of the junction left unmatched. The CDR3 runs 17 residues. CDR3 sequence (DNA): TGTGCCAGCAGCTCGGATGAGCGGGGCACGGGCACAGATACGCAGTATTTT. The encoded protein is CASSSDERGTGTDTQYF.

The chain couples TRBV2 to TRBJ2-1; no definite D call. Per the germline V gene, CDR1 is SNHLY and CDR2 is FYNNEI. Trimming cost V 1 base and J 3 bases, with 10 bases left between them. The CDR3 spans 15 residues. CDR3 bases: TGTGCCAGCAGTGAAGTCATGGACGTCTACAATGAGCAGTTCTTC. Amino acid sequence: CASSEVMDVYNEQFF.

This clone was observed once. This chain joins TRBV19 and TRBJ2-1; possibly TRBD1 for D (6 bases). The CDR3 is made up of 13 amino acids. The V end was cut by 4 bases, the J end by 12 bases, with 16 bases between. Per the germline V gene, CDR1 is LNHDA and CDR2 is SQIVND (reference sequence). The CDR3 loop is CASSNGGSLLQFF. CDR3 sequence (DNA): TGTGCCAGTAGTAATGGGGGCTCGCTTCTGCAGTTCTTC.

This sequence joins TRBV4-2 and TRBJ2-1, with 9 bases lining up with TRBD2. CDR1 and CDR2 from the germline V gene are LGHNA and YNFKEQ. This CDR3 contains 18 residues. The V segment lost 1 base and the J segment 9 bases; nucleotides outside the gene matches: 16. In DNA, the CDR3 is TGTGCCAGCAGCCAAGTGGGCCCCCGCGGGGGGGCGGGATTTGAGCAGTTCTTC. Translated, it gives CASSQVGPRGGAGFEQFF.

The chain employs TRBV7-3 and TRBJ1-1; 7 nucleotides align to TRBD1. Germline lookup yields CDR1 SGHTA and CDR2 FQGTGA. CDR3 length: 14 residues. V shed 5 bases, J shed 2 bases, and the junction held 5 bases outside the gene matches. The CDR3 is CASSPTGANTEAFF. The CDR3 DNA follows: TGTGCCAGCAGCCCAACAGGGGCTAACACTGAAGCTTTCTTT.

The chain combines TRBV5-1 with TRBJ1-2, with 8 bases identical to TRBD1. CDR1 is SGHRS and CDR2 is YFSETQ in the germline V gene. The CDR3 is made up of 14 amino acids. J gave up 6 bases and V 3 bases, and 7 bases lay outside the gene matches. The CDR3 reads CASSSDRGEDGYTF. For the CDR3, the DNA is TGCGCCAGCAGCTCCGACAGGGGCGAGGATGGCTACACCTTC.

V gene TRBV5-1 combines with J gene TRBJ2-1; the D gene is possibly TRBD1 (6 bases). CDR3 length equals 13 residues. The germline V and J ends were trimmed by 3 bases and 8 bases, with 12 bases remaining between them. CDR1 and CDR2 (germline): SGHRS, YFSETQ. The CDR3: CASSSTGKDEQFF. In DNA form, the CDR3 reads TGCGCCAGCAGCTCTACAGGGAAGGATGAGCAGTTCTTC.

The gene calls are TRBV7-2 and TRBJ2-7, with D hard to call. Trimming left V 2 bases short and J 8 bases short, with 19 bases between. CDR1 is SGHTA and CDR2 is FQGNSA in the germline V gene. There are 15 residues in the CDR3. Written as DNA, the CDR3 is TGTGCCAGCAGCTTATCCCCGGCCGCCCCAACTAAGCAGTACTTC. It encodes CASSLSPAAPTKQYF.

The J gene is TRBJ1-1, the V gene TRBV29-1; 7 positions agree with TRBD1. This CDR3 region has 13 residues. Germline values: CDR1 SQVTM, CDR2 ANQGSEA. The J segment lost 1 base and the V segment lost 7 bases, leaving 6 bases of the junction unmatched. The CDR3, as DNA: TGCAGCGCGGAGGGACAGACGAACACTGAAGCTTTCTTT. Protein product: CSAEGQTNTEAFF.

In the case of this clone: This specimen includes other DNA sequences encoding the same CDR3. The CDR3 here is CSVVRRLNTEAFF. DNA of the CDR3: TGCAGCGTTGTCAGAAGGCTAAACACTGAAGCTTTCTTT. V usage is TRBV29-1 and J usage is TRBJ1-1; D gene ambiguous. The CDR3 is 13 residues long. V was clipped by 4 bases and J by 2 bases, with 11 bases between them. Germline V gene data show CDR1 as SQVTM and CDR2 as ANQGSEA.

The chain is built from TRBV19 and TRBJ2-1; TRBD2 aligns across 12 bases. The CDR3 covers 14 residues. Germline CDR1 LNHDA, CDR2 SQIVND (reference sequence). With 6 bases clipped from V and 11 bases from J, the junction kept 8 bases outside the gene matches. For the CDR3, the DNA is TGTGCCAGTAGCGGACTAGCGGGGACCCCCCAGCAGTTCTTC. It specifies CASSGLAGTPQQFF.

On this clone itself: Other DNA sequences of this sample code for an identical CDR3. The rearrangement links TRBV14 to TRBJ2-1; D might be TRBD2 (7 bases). The germline CDR1 and CDR2 sequences are SGHDN and FVKESK. The CDR3 has 15 amino acids. V lost 1 base to trimming and J lost 7 bases, with 14 bases between them. In DNA, the CDR3 is TGTGCCAGCAGCCAAGCGGGGGGCCCCTTGAATGAGCAGTTCTTC. Protein: CASSQAGGPLNEQFF.

The rearrangement links TRBV7-2 to TRBJ1-2; 7 nucleotides align to TRBD1. Germline CDR1 SGHTA, CDR2 FQGNSA. Trimming at V came to 5 bases and at J to 6 bases, leaving 6 bases not matched to a gene. The CDR3 runs to 13 residues. CDR3: CASSRPGQNGYTF. In nucleotides, the CDR3 is TGTGCCAGCAGCCGCCCGGGACAGAATGGCTACACCTTC.

This chain connects TRBV6-5 to TRBJ2-2; possibly TRBD1 for D (6 bases). Per germline, CDR1 MNHEY and CDR2 SVGAGI. The V gene lost 2 bases and the J gene lost 7 bases, with 11 bases spanning the gap. This CDR3 is built from 14 residues. For the CDR3, the DNA is TGTGCCAGCAGTTACGAGGGGGTTAACGGGGAGCTGTTTTTT. The encoded protein is CASSYEGVNGELFF.

The chain joins TRBV7-2 to TRBJ1-5; D possibly corresponds to TRBD1 (5 bases). This CDR3 spans 12 amino acids. Germline V gene data show CDR1 as SGHTA and CDR2 as FQGNSA. Trimming pared 7 bases from V and 7 bases from J, leaving 11 bases between. CDR3 sequence (DNA): TGTGCCAGCACTGGGGGGTACCAGCCCCAGCATTTT. This gives the protein CASTGGYQPQHF.

This clone has more than one count but fewer than ten. The rearrangement links TRBV6-1 to TRBJ2-6; either TRBD1 or TRBD2 may fit D (6 bases each). From germline, CDR1 is MNHNS and CDR2 SASEGT. The length of the CDR3 is 20 residues. V was clipped by 2 bases and J by 0 bases, with 20 bases between them. The CDR3 DNA follows: TGTGCCAGCAGTGAATCCGGTAGGGGGGAAGGGAGCTCTGGGGCCAACGTCCTGACTTTC. This translates into CASSESGRGEGSSGANVLTF.